This TCR beta chain originates from a study of response to subunit inactivated influenza vaccine. Study-wide points: Authors suggested few new T cells are recruited by each seasonal influenza vaccination.

About this clonotype: Its antigen is not identified.

Germline-derived CDR1 and CDR2 are DFQATT and SNEGSKA (reference sequence). The CDR3 covers 13 residues. The V end was cut by 1 base, the J end by 6 bases, with 9 bases between. TCRdb processed the RT-PCR reads anew with MiXCR; each CDR3 protein has one entry. Of about 780,000 distinct CDR3 sequences in the sample, 18% are singletons; the top ten hold about 11%. The rearrangement joins TRBV20-1 to TRBJ1-4; D call uncertain. This specimen consisted of PBMCs from blood, obtained around 5 days after vaccination. The origin of this receptor is a man aged 50 or older who received an inactivated influenza vaccine. The CDR3: CSARAGQDEKLFF. The CDR3, as DNA: TGCAGTGCTAGAGCCGGCCAGGATGAAAAACTGTTTTTT.